These T cell receptor beta chains were read from a single sample in a study of post-analysis software for immune sequencing data. MiXCR was run by TCRdb on the PCR reads, yielding one entry per CDR3 protein. The profile shows roughly 540,000 distinct CDR3 sequences, 34% of them singletons. Sequencing used blood. The receptors shown here come from a girl under 18 with multiple sclerosis. Both conserved end residues are part of each CDR3. The D gene is left open where the match is weak. Clone size appears in some rows only: once, few, many, or a class for an expanded clone.

-	TRBJ1-2	few	TRBV4-1	TGCGCCAGCAGCCAAGTAGGGAACAGGAGCTATGGCTACACCTTC	CASSQVGNRSYGYTF
TRBD1	TRBJ1-1	-	TRBV7-9	TGTGCCAGCAGCTTCGGGACAGGCCGAATGAACACTGAAGCTTTCTTT	CASSFGTGRMNTEAFF
-	TRBJ1-6	few	TRBV5-1	TGCGCCAGCAGATCTAATCCAGGGTCTGGAAATTCACCCCTCCACTTT	CASRSNPGSGNSPLHF
-	TRBJ2-1	many	TRBV29-1	TGCAGCGTTGAAGAAGACCGGGTCAGCTACAATGAGCAGTTCTTC	CSVEEDRVSYNEQFF
-	TRBJ2-1	few	TRBV7-9	TGTGCCAGCAGCCCCCAGGTCGGGGGCCAAGGCGAGCAGTTCTTC	CASSPQVGGQGEQFF
TRBD2	TRBJ2-5	-	TRBV6-6	TGTGCCAGCAGCCGGGGACTAGCGGGGGGGGAAGAGACCCAGTACTTC	CASSRGLAGGEETQYF
TRBD1	TRBJ2-5	few	TRBV12-3/TRBV12-4	TGTGCCAGCAGGACACAGGGGATGATGGAGACCCAGTACTTC	CASRTQGMMETQYF
-	TRBJ2-1	-	TRBV4-1	TGCGCCAGCAGCCCCGCGGGCGGCAGCGGTTACAATGAGCAGTTCTTC	CASSPAGGSGYNEQFF
-	TRBJ2-5	-	TRBV7-9	TGTGCCAGCAGCTTAGTGGGAAAGTCGGAGACCCAGTACTTC	CASSLVGKSETQYF
-	TRBJ2-7	many	TRBV18	TGTGCCAGCTCACCACAAAACTACGAGCAGTACTTC	CASSPQNYEQYF
-	TRBJ2-1	-	TRBV6-6	TGTGCCAGCAACCCCAGAGGGGGTCGGGATGAGCAGTTCTTC	CASNPRGGRDEQFF
-	TRBJ2-1	once	TRBV5-1	TGCGCCAGCAGCTTCTCCGGGGTCCAGTTCTTC	CASSFSGVQFF
TRBD2	TRBJ2-1	many	TRBV7-9	TGTGCCAGCAGCCGGAACCGGGGGGTAAGATACAATGAGCAGTTCTTC	CASSRNRGVRYNEQFF
-	TRBJ2-1	-	TRBV7-9	TGTGCCAGCAGCCCCGCGGGCGGGCTAGCGAGCTACAATGAGCAGTTCTTC	CASSPAGGLASYNEQFF
-	TRBJ2-3	-	TRBV27	TGTGCCAGCAGTACCGGCGGGGGCCTTAGCACAGATACGCAGTATTTT	CASSTGGGLSTDTQYF
TRBD1	TRBJ2-5	-	TRBV18	TGTGCCAGCTCACCACCGGTAACAGGGGGAGAGACCCAGTACTTC	CASSPPVTGGETQYF
-	TRBJ2-2	-	TRBV27	TGTGCCAGCAGTCTAGGGGTAGGGGAGCTGTTTTTT	CASSLGVGELFF
TRBD2	TRBJ2-4	few	TRBV5-1	TGCGCCAGCAGCTCCTCAACTAGCGGGGGGGCGAACATTCAGTACTTC	CASSSSTSGGANIQYF
-	TRBJ2-5	-	TRBV5-6	TGTGCCAGCAGCTTGCCGGGACGGGTTCGAGAGACCCAGTACTTC	CASSLPGRVRETQYF
-	TRBJ1-2	many	TRBV29-1	TGCAGCGTGGCCGAGGGGGAGGGCTATGGCTACACCTTC	CSVAEGEGYGYTF
-	TRBJ2-3	few	TRBV20-1	TGCAGTGCTAGAGAGGGGCTTGGTGCGCAGTATTTT	CSAREGLGAQYF
-	TRBJ2-7	-	TRBV7-9	TGTGCCAGCGTGCTGCTGAGCTCCTACGAGCAGTACTTC	CASVLLSSYEQYF
-	TRBJ2-7	-	TRBV20-1	TGCAGTGCTTACGACAGCGGTGGCTCCTACGAGCAGTACTTC	CSAYDSGGSYEQYF
-	TRBJ1-6	-	TRBV7-9	TGTGCCAGCAGCCCCATCAGACTTGGGGTTAATTCACCCCTCCACTTT	CASSPIRLGVNSPLHF
-	TRBJ2-3	-	TRBV7-9	TGTGCCAGCAGCTTAACCAGCGGACTCCCCACAGATACGCAGTATTTT	CASSLTSGLPTDTQYF
-	TRBJ2-3	few	TRBV10-3	TGTGCCATCCGTGGGAACGGGGTCACAGATACGCAGTATTTT	CAIRGNGVTDTQYF
TRBD2	TRBJ2-7	few	TRBV20-1	TGCAGTGCTAGCAGCGGGGGGTCCTACGAGCAGTACTTC	CSASSGGSYEQYF
-	TRBJ1-2	few	TRBV5-1	TGCGCCAGCAGCCGGCTACAGGGAGCTAACTATGGCTACACCTTC	CASSRLQGANYGYTF
-	TRBJ1-1	few	TRBV5-1	TGCGCCAGCAGCTCCACCGGGCGGGCGAGTATAGTGGAAGCTTTCTTT	CASSSTGRASIVEAFF
-	TRBJ1-3	-	TRBV12-3/TRBV12-4	TGTGCCAGCAGTACAGGACAGAGAAACACCATATATTTT	CASSTGQRNTIYF
-	TRBJ2-4	many	TRBV11-2	TGTGCCAGCACCCAACGTCCGGGAGACATTCAGTACTTC	CASTQRPGDIQYF